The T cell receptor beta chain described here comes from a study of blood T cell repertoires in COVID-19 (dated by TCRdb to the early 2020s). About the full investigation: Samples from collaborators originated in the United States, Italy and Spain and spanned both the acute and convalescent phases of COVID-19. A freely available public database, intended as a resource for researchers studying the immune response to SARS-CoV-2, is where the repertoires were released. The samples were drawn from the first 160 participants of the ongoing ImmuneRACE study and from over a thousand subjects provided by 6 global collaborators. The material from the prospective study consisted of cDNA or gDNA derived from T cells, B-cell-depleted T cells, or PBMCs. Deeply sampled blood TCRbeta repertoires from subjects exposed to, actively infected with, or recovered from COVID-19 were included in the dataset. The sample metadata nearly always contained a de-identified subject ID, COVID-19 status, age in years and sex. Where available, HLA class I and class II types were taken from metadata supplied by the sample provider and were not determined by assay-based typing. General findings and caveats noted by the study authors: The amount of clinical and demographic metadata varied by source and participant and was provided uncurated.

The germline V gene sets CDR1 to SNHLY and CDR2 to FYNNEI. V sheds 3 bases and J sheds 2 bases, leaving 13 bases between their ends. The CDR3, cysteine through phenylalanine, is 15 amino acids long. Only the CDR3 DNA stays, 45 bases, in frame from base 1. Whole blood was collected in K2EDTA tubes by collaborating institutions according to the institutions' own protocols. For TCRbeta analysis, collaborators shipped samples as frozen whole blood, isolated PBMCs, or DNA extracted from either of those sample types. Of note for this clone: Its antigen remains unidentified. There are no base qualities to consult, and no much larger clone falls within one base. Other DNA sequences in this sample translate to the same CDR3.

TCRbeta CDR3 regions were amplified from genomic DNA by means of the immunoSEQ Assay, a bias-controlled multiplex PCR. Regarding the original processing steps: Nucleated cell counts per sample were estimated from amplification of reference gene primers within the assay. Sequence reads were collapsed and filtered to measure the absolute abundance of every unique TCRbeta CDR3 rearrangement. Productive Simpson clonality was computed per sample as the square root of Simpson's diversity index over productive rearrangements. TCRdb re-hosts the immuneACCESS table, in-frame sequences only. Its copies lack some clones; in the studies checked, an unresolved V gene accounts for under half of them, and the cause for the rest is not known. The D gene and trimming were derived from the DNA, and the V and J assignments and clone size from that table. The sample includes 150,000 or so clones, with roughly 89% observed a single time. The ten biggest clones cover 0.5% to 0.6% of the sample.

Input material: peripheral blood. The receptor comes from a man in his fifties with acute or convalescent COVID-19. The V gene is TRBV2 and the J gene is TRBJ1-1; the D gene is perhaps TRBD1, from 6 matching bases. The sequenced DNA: TGTGCCAGCAGTGATACCGGGACATTAAACACTGAAGCTTTCTTT. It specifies CASSDTGTLNTEAFF.